These T cell receptor beta chains were read from a single sample in a study of radiotherapy plus CTLA-4 blockade in lung cancer. The method was immunoSEQ multiplex PCR; TCRdb's version includes in-frame clones alone and lacks a portion of them. The sample has about 120,000 clones; about 90% are singletons. The sample here was peripheral blood, taken from a patient treated with radiotherapy plus ipilimumab. These receptors originate from a human donor with non-small cell lung cancer that progressed on radiotherapy plus ipilimumab. Both conserved end residues are part of each CDR3. D genes are given only for firm matches. Clone size appears in some rows only: once, few, many, or a class for an expanded clone.

d_call: NA
v_call: TRBV9
clone_size: NA
j_call: TRBJ1-1
cdr3_aa: CASSVGPNTEAFF
cdr3_nt: TGTGCCAGCAGCGTAGGACCGAACACTGAAGCTTTCTTT

d_call: NA
v_call: TRBV18
clone_size: NA
j_call: TRBJ2-1
cdr3_aa: CASSQGPGEGNEQFF
cdr3_nt: TGTGCCAGCTCTCAAGGCCCCGGGGAAGGCAATGAGCAGTTCTTC

d_call: NA
v_call: TRBV5-6
clone_size: NA
j_call: TRBJ2-1
cdr3_aa: CASSDQLGTSRFSNEQFF
cdr3_nt: TGTGCCAGCAGCGATCAACTAGGGACTTCTCGTTTCTCCAATGAGCAGTTCTTC

d_call: TRBD2
v_call: TRBV2
clone_size: NA
j_call: TRBJ2-7
cdr3_aa: CASREGTSSRYEQYF
cdr3_nt: TGTGCCAGCAGGGAAGGGACTAGCTCTCGCTACGAGCAGTACTTC

d_call: NA
v_call: TRBV9
clone_size: NA
j_call: TRBJ2-1
cdr3_aa: CASNVGPGNEQFF
cdr3_nt: TGTGCCAGCAACGTGGGTCCTGGGAATGAGCAGTTCTTC

d_call: TRBD2
v_call: TRBV2
clone_size: NA
j_call: TRBJ2-2
cdr3_aa: CASSDPAGVSGELFF
cdr3_nt: TGTGCCAGCAGTGACCCAGCGGGAGTGTCCGGGGAGCTGTTTTTT

d_call: TRBD1
v_call: TRBV6-5
clone_size: few
j_call: TRBJ2-2
cdr3_aa: CASSSTQGSGELFF
cdr3_nt: TGTGCCAGCAGTTCTACACAGGGGTCCGGGGAGCTGTTTTTT

d_call: NA
v_call: TRBV18
clone_size: NA
j_call: TRBJ1-4
cdr3_aa: CASSIGVDSPTKLFF
cdr3_nt: TGTGCCAGCTCTATCGGAGTGGACTCGCCCACGAAACTGTTTTTT

d_call: NA
v_call: TRBV10-3
clone_size: NA
j_call: TRBJ2-7
cdr3_aa: CAIRDITPVYEQYF
cdr3_nt: TGTGCCATCAGGGACATTACCCCGGTCTACGAGCAGTACTTC

d_call: TRBD2
v_call: TRBV9
clone_size: NA
j_call: TRBJ2-5
cdr3_aa: CASSVAGLARETQYF
cdr3_nt: TGTGCCAGCAGCGTAGCGGGACTAGCGCGAGAGACCCAGTACTTC

d_call: NA
v_call: TRBV6-6
clone_size: NA
j_call: TRBJ1-1
cdr3_aa: CASSDSTNTEAFF
cdr3_nt: TGTGCCAGCAGTGACAGCACTAACACTGAAGCTTTCTTT

d_call: NA
v_call: TRBV6-1
clone_size: many
j_call: TRBJ2-7
cdr3_aa: CASSFGAGNEQYF
cdr3_nt: TGTGCCAGCAGTTTTGGGGCAGGAAACGAGCAGTACTTC

d_call: TRBD2
v_call: TRBV13
clone_size: once
j_call: TRBJ2-1
cdr3_aa: CASSLGGVGGSSYNEQFF
cdr3_nt: TGTGCCAGCAGCTTAGGCGGTGTCGGGGGGAGCTCCTACAATGAGCAGTTCTTC

d_call: NA
v_call: TRBV5-1
clone_size: NA
j_call: TRBJ2-5
cdr3_aa: CASSSLAVTETQYF
cdr3_nt: TGCGCCAGCAGCTCCTTAGCTGTGACGGAGACCCAGTACTTC

d_call: TRBD1
v_call: TRBV15
clone_size: NA
j_call: TRBJ1-2
cdr3_aa: CATSKTGLSDGYTF
cdr3_nt: TGTGCCACCAGCAAGACAGGGCTATCTGATGGCTACACCTTC

d_call: NA
v_call: TRBV5-1
clone_size: NA
j_call: TRBJ2-5
cdr3_aa: CASSFSVGTQYF
cdr3_nt: TGCGCCAGCAGCTTCTCGGTCGGGACCCAGTACTTC

d_call: NA
v_call: TRBV6-5
clone_size: NA
j_call: TRBJ2-2
cdr3_aa: CASSYETGNTGELFF
cdr3_nt: TGTGCCAGCAGTTACGAGACAGGGAACACCGGGGAGCTGTTTTTT

d_call: NA
v_call: TRBV27
clone_size: NA
j_call: TRBJ1-4
cdr3_aa: CASSSGHPGEKLFF
cdr3_nt: TGTGCCAGCAGTTCTGGACACCCCGGGGAAAAACTGTTTTTT

d_call: NA
v_call: TRBV6-5
clone_size: once
j_call: TRBJ2-3
cdr3_aa: CASSSPYNVDTQYF
cdr3_nt: TGTGCCAGCAGTTCCCCTTACAACGTAGATACGCAGTATTTT

d_call: NA
v_call: TRBV5-1
clone_size: NA
j_call: TRBJ2-5
cdr3_aa: CASSLYPGTGQETQYF
cdr3_nt: TGCGCCAGCAGCTTGTACCCGGGGACTGGGCAAGAGACCCAGTACTTC